Listed here are 20 T cell receptor beta chains from one sample, sequenced in a study of blood T cells in healthy people across ages. A J-beta primer mix and a sample-barcoded 5' primer were used in a second PCR of roughly 7 to 12 cycles. TCRdb itself ran the 5' RACE reads through MiXCR, one entry per CDR3 protein. The repertoire holds roughly 680,000 distinct CDR3 sequences, with 40% to 65% as singletons. The sample consisted of blood. These TCRs come from a woman older than 75 in good health.

A remark on this clonotype: Given a much more abundant clone one base away, this may be a read error. The chain uses TRBV24-1 and TRBJ2-1; D is perhaps TRBD2 (7 bases). The assigned J gene may be wrong: the sequence end matches TRBJ2-7 better. The germline V gene encodes CDR1 KGHDR and CDR2 SFDVKD. The CDR3 loop spans 18 amino acids. The CDR3 spells CATSDLQRRGGSYNEQYF. CDR3 sequence (DNA): TGTGCCACCAGTGATTTGCAAAGGAGGGGGGGCTCCTACAATGAGCAGTACTTC.

This clonotype was seen ten or more times. The chain is built from TRBV5-1 and TRBJ1-2; D remains unclear. Germline CDR1 is SGHRS and CDR2 is YFSETQ. This CDR3 is built from 13 residues. V dropped 3 bases and J dropped 4 bases, with 10 bases sitting between them. The CDR3 coding sequence is TGCGCCAGCAGCTCGGACGGAACCTATGGCTACACCTTC. Translated, it gives CASSSDGTYGYTF.

As to this clonotype: A clone one base away is much larger, so this may be a read error. In DNA, the CDR3 is TGCGGCGTCGAAGGGGGAAACAATGAGCAGTTCTTC. This encodes CGVEGGNNEQFF. The chain joins TRBV29-1 to TRBJ2-1, with D possibly being TRBD1 (6 bases). The germline V gene has CDR1 SQVTM and CDR2 ANQGSEA. The CDR3 spans 12 residues.

The chain links TRBV6-6 to TRBJ1-1; D unresolved. The V end was cut by 3 bases, the J end by 1 base, with 12 bases between. Germline V CDR1 and CDR2: MNHNY, SVGAGI (reference sequence). The CDR3 runs 15 residues. As DNA, the CDR3 is TGTGCCAGCAGTTATAAGGGTTTGGAGAACACTGAAGCTTTCTTT. Translation: CASSYKGLENTEAFF.

This clonotype has a count of ten or more. The V and J genes are TRBV14 and TRBJ1-4; D gene ambiguous. Germline lookup yields CDR1 SGHDN and CDR2 FVKESK. The CDR3 has 14 residues. Between the trimmed V and J ends, which lost 1 base and 3 bases, there was a span of 6 bases. This CDR3 reads CASSQGAPNEKLFF. The CDR3 DNA follows: TGTGCCAGCAGCCAAGGGGCCCCTAATGAAAAACTGTTTTTT.

The V and J genes are TRBV27 and TRBJ2-7; D is uncertain. From germline, CDR1 is MNHEY and CDR2 SMNVEV (reference sequence). V gave up 4 bases and J gave up 4 bases, with 14 bases separating them. The CDR3 runs to 14 residues. CDR3 sequence: CASSSPPGSYEQYF. The CDR3 DNA reads TGTGCCAGCAGTTCCCCCCCTGGATCTTACGAGCAGTACTTC.

The V call is TRBV7-3, the J call TRBJ2-6; unclear D gene. CDR1 SGHTA and CDR2 FQGTGA come from the germline V gene. The CDR3 is 16 residues long. V lost 8 bases, J lost 0 bases, and 14 bases lay in between. The CDR3 nucleotides are TGTGCCAGCGGGAACGGTTTTAGCTCTGGGGCCAACGTCCTGACTTTC. Its translation is CASGNGFSSGANVLTF.

The chain joins TRBV20-1 to TRBJ2-3, with 8 bases identical to TRBD2. The germline CDR1 and CDR2 sequences are DFQATT and SNEGSKA (reference sequence). The CDR3 has 13 amino acids. The ends lost 6 bases at V and 10 bases at J; junction bases unmatched: 12. The CDR3 region has the DNA TGCAGTGCACCCGGGACTAGTGAGGCTGCGCAGTATTTT. Encoded protein: CSAPGTSEAAQYF.

This clonotype appeared many times. The V and J genes are TRBV5-1 and TRBJ2-7; 7 nucleotides align to TRBD2. Trimming took 1 base from V and 6 from J; bases not matched to a gene: 7. The V gene's germline CDR1 is SGHRS and CDR2 YFSETQ. The CDR3 contains 14 residues. CDR3 nucleotides: TGCGCCAGCAGCTTGACCGCGGGAGTTGCCGAGCAGTACTTC. This codes for CASSLTAGVAEQYF.

This clonotype was found a few times. The chain has TRBV6-5 and TRBJ1-4; D is possibly TRBD1 (6 bases). Germline loops: CDR1 MNHEY, CDR2 SVGAGI. V was pared by 4 bases and J by 5 bases, with 14 bases between. This CDR3 has 15 amino acids. The CDR3 spells CASSSGQGPNEKLFF. In DNA, the CDR3 is TGTGCCAGCAGTTCCGGTCAGGGGCCCAATGAAAAACTGTTTTTT.

At least ten counts were recorded for this clonotype. The rearrangement uses TRBV29-1 and TRBJ2-2, with D hard to call. CDR1 SQVTM and CDR2 ANQGSEA come from the germline V gene. The CDR3 extends over 13 amino acids. V dropped 4 bases and J dropped 3 bases, with 9 bases sitting between them. CDR3: CSVGTGDTGELFF. In nucleotides, the CDR3 is TGCAGCGTTGGGACCGGAGACACCGGGGAGCTGTTTTTT.

At least ten counts were recorded for this clonotype. The V call is TRBV25-1, the J call TRBJ2-3; 7 bases map to TRBD2. In germline, CDR1 is MGHDK, CDR2 SYGVNS. With 2 bases clipped from V and 8 bases from J, the junction kept 10 bases outside the gene matches. The CDR3 totals 15 residues. The CDR3 nucleotides read TGTGCCAGCAGTGAAAGCGGGACTCTCGGGGGTACGCAGTATTTT. Protein: CASSESGTLGGTQYF.

The chain is built from TRBV4-1 and TRBJ1-1; perhaps TRBD1 as D (6 bases). Trimming left V 0 bases short and J 5 bases short, with 13 bases between. The CDR3 runs to 15 residues. Germline CDR1 MGHRA, CDR2 YSYEKL. CDR3 residues: CASSQDGRGGTEAFF. DNA of the CDR3: TGCGCCAGCAGCCAAGATGGCAGGGGCGGAACTGAAGCTTTCTTT.

Comment on this clonotype: Just one base apart from a much larger clone, this may be a read error. V is TRBV27 and J is TRBJ2-1; no clear D gene. The V gene lost 3 bases and the J gene lost 8 bases, with 11 bases spanning the gap. The CDR3 covers 13 residues. CDR1 is MNHEY, CDR2 SMNVEV, per germline (reference sequence). The CDR3, as DNA: TGTGCCAGCAGTTTCAGTCCCATCCATGAGCAGTTCTTC. It encodes CASSFSPIHEQFF.

This clonotype has ten or more counts. The chain links TRBV5-1 to TRBJ2-3, with a weak D call TRBD2 (5 bases). The germline gives CDR1 SGHRS, CDR2 YFSETQ. Trimming cost V 6 bases and J 2 bases, with 13 bases left between them. The CDR3 totals 14 residues. The CDR3 coding sequence is TGCGCCAGCACTCCGGAGGCCTTCACAGATACGCAGTATTTT. Protein product: CASTPEAFTDTQYF. The full variable domain, rest sourced from reference TRBV5-1 and TRBJ2-3, is KAGVTQTPRYLIKTRGQQVTLSCSPISGHRSVSWYQQTPGQGLQFLFEYFSETQRNKGNFPGRFSGRQFSNSRSEMNVSTLELGDSALYLCASTPEAFTDTQYFGPGTRLTVL.

The rearrangement uses TRBV4-3 and TRBJ2-7; TRBD2 agrees at 10 bases. This CDR3 has 17 amino acids. Unmatched junction bases numbered 10, after V lost 1 base and J lost 4 bases. Germline lookup yields CDR1 LGHNA and CDR2 YSLEER. CDR3 residues: CASSQVGLAGDRYEQYF. The DNA of the CDR3 is TGCGCCAGCAGCCAAGTGGGCCTAGCGGGAGATAGGTACGAGCAGTACTTC.

This chain links TRBV5-6 with TRBJ2-5, with no clear D. From germline, CDR1 is SGHDT and CDR2 YYEEEE. The CDR3 runs to 13 residues. V was cut by 1 base and J by 4 bases, with 8 bases left in between. CDR3 in DNA: TGTGCCAGCAGCTTGTTATTTAGAGAGACCCAGTACTTC. Protein sequence: CASSLLFRETQYF.

V and J are TRBV9 and TRBJ2-1; 9 positions match TRBD2. V was pared by 0 bases and J by 4 bases, with 2 bases of the junction left unmatched. The CDR3 loop spans 15 amino acids. CDR1 SGDLS and CDR2 YYNGEE come from the germline V gene. CDR3 region: CASSVASGVYNEQFF. The CDR3 nucleotides are TGTGCCAGCAGCGTAGCTAGCGGGGTATACAATGAGCAGTTCTTC.

This clonotype has only a few counts. The chain is built from TRBV30 and TRBJ1-1, with a weak D call TRBD1 (6 bases). In germline, CDR1 is GTSNPN, CDR2 SVGIG (reference sequence). The CDR3 totals 11 residues. The germline V and J ends were trimmed by 3 bases and 10 bases, with 12 bases remaining between them. The CDR3 DNA reads TGTGCCTGGAGGCGGACAGAGGGAGCTTTCTTT. This encodes CAWRRTEGAFF.

The chain carries TRBV12-3 or TRBV12-4 and TRBJ2-7; a possible D gene is TRBD1 (5 bases). The CDR3 has 13 residues. V lost 6 bases and J lost 7, with 16 bases in between. The CDR3 here is CASRPDTRNEQYF. The CDR3 DNA reads as TGTGCCAGCAGACCGGACACCCGGAATGAGCAGTACTTC.